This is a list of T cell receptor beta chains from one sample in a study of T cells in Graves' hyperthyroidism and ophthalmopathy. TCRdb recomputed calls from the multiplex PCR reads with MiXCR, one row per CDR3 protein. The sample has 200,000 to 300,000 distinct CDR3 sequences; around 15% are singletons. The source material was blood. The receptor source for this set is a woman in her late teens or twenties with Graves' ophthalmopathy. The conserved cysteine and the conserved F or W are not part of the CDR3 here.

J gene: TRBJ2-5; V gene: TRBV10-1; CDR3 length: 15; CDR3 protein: ASSEGYLAGQQETQY
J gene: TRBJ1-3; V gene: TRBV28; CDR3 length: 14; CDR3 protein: ASSSGTAVVGNTIY
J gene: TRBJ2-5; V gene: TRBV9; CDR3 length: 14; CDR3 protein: ASSVGDRGYQETQY
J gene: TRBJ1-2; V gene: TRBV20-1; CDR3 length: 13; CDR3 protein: SARVVGEANYGYT
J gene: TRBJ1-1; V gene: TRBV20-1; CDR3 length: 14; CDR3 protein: SARDRQEALNTEAF
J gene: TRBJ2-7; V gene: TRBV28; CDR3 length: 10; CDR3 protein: ASHRPGYEQY
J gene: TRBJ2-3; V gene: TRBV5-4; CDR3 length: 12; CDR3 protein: ASSLVTDTDTQY
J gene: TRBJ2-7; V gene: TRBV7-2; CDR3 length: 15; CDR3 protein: ASSLALTGRSSYEQY
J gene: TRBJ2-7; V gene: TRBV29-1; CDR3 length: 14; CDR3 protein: SVEAGTSGILLEQY
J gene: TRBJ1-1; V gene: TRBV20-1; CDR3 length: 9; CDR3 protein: SAPRGPEAF
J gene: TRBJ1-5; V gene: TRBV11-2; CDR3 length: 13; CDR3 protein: ASSWQGMSNQPQH
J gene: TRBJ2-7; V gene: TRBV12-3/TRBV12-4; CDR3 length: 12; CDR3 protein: ASSPRTGAYEQY
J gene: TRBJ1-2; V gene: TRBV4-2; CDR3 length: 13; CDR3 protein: ASSQAGQGDYGYT
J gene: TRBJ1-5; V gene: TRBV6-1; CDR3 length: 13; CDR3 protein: ASRADRSSNQPQH
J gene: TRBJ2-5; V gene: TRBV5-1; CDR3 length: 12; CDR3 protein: ASNRGAGEETQY
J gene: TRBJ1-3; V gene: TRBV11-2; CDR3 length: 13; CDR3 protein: ASSLTQGAGNTIY
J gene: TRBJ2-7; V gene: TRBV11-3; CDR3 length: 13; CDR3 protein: ASSSVADSSYEQY
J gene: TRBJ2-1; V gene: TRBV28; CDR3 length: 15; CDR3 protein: ASSFGTSGRHGNEQF
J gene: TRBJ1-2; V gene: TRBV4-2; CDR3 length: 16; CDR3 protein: ASSQEIAGGLADYGYT
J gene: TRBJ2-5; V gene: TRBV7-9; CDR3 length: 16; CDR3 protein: ASSLGGLKGGPGETQY
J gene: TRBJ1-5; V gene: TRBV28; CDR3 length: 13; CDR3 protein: ASSPSMGGNQPQH
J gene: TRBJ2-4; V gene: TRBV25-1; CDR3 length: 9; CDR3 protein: ASSEASIQY
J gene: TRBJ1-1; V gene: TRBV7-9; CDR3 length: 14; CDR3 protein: ASSSKQGWINTEAF
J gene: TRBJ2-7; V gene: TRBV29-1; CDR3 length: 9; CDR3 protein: SVAVRREQY
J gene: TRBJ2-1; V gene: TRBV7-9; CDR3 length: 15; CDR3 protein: ASSLAVGDALMDEQF
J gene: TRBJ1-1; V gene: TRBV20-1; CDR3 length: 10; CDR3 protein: SAARRNTEAF
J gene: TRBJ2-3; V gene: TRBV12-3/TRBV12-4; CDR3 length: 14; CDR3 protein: ASSFAGSSSTDTQY
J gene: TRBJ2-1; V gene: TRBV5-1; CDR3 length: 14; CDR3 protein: ASSTAGTGGYNEQF
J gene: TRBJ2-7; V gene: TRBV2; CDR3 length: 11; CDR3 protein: ASGREPAYEQY
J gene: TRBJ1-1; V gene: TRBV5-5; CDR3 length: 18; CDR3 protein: ASSPTTGDRQRGKDTEAF
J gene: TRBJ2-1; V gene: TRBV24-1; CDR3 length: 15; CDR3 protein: ATSEKNRGRSYNEQF
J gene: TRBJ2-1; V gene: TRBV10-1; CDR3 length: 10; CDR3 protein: ASDKERNEQF
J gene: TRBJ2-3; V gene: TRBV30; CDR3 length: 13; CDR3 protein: AWNLSPLYTDTQY
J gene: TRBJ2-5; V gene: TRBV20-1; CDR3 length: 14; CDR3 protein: SARGGQTGDLETQY
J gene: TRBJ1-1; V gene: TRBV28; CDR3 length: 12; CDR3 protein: ASSFLGSGAEAF
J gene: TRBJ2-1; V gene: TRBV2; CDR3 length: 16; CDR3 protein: ASSRLVLAGSSYNEQF
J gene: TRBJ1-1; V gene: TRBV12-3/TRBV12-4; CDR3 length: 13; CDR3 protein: ASSLGAAGATEAF
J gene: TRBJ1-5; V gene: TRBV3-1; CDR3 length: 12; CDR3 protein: ASSHQGVGQPQH
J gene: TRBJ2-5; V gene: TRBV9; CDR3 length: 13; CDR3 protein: ASSVGQGSLETQY
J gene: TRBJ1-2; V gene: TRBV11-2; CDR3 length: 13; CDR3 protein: ASSQTGTASRGYT
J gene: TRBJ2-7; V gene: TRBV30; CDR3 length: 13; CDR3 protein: AWSPLAGAGYEQY